The table lists the clone carrying this T cell receptor beta chain with a count of one. No antigen is known for it. This specimen comes from a study of blood T cells in healthy people across ages. Study results and limitations: Getting older went along with TCR beta diversity per million T cells dropping roughly linearly.

Through a sample-barcoded 5' primer and a J-beta primer mix, a second PCR was run for roughly 7 to 12 cycles. A tag from a template-switch adaptor with 12 random nucleotides marked each cDNA molecule. A single record per CDR3 protein comes from TCRdb applying MiXCR to the 5' RACE reads. The sample includes approximately 800,000 distinct CDR3 sequences, 62% of them seen just once. V was clipped by 0 bases and J by 0 bases; unmatched bases: 7. Germline CDR1 and CDR2: DFQATT and SNEGSKA (reference sequence). The CDR3 totals 17 residues. Isolation recovered at least 6 million PBMCs from every sample. The clonotype was recovered from a man under 40 in good health. Sequenced: blood. J is TRBJ1-5 and V is TRBV20-1; 8 nucleotides match TRBD1. The CDR3 reads CSARDRDRIHSNQPQHF. Written as DNA, the CDR3 is TGCAGTGCTAGAGACCGGGACAGGATTCATAGCAATCAGCCCCAGCATTTT.